This paragraph reports one T cell receptor beta chain. Antigen unknown. The data are from a study of Ad26.COV2.S vaccination and SARS-CoV-2 variants. Study findings and constraints: Recipients of either vaccine or placebo displayed similar breadth of non-spike TCRs.

The table came from immunoSEQ multiplex PCR; TCRdb's copy has only in-frame clones and leaves some out. This sample carries approximately 410,000 clones, roughly 88% of them seen once, and the ten largest clones take around 3.6%. The treatment is: about 20 received Ad26.COV2.S at low or high dose, single or two shots; about 5 received placebo; per-sample allocation not given. The samples date from day 63 after the first vaccine or placebo injection. Expression of Wuhan-strain SARS-CoV-2 spike came from the Ad26 vector that formed the vaccine. The CDR3 runs 16 residues. CDR1 is LGHNA, CDR2 YNFKEQ, per germline. V was trimmed by 0 bases and J by 4 bases, leaving 12 bases between them.

This receptor was obtained from a person aged 18-65 years who received the Ad26.COV2.S COVID-19 vaccine or a placebo. The chain employs TRBV4-2 and TRBJ1-4; unclear D gene. Sequences were derived from peripheral blood, sampled in a trial of Ad26.COV2.S vaccine versus placebo. CDR3 nucleotide sequence: TGTGCCAGCAGCCAAGATTCCGGGGAAGGTAATGAAAAACTGTTTTTT. The encoded protein is CASSQDSGEGNEKLFF.